This TCR beta chain originates from a study of blood T cell repertoires in COVID-19 (dated by TCRdb to the early 2020s). About the study as a whole: Samples from collaborators originated in the United States, Italy and Spain and spanned both the acute and convalescent phases of COVID-19. The material from the prospective study consisted of cDNA or gDNA derived from T cells, B-cell-depleted T cells, or PBMCs. The dataset comprised deeply sampled blood TCRbeta repertoires from subjects exposed to, actively infected with, or recovered from COVID-19. The repertoires were made available in a free public database intended to serve as a resource for research on the immune response to SARS-CoV-2. The samples were drawn from two sources: the first 160 participants of the ongoing ImmuneRACE study, and some 1,300 subjects contributed by 6 global collaborators. A de-identified subject ID, COVID-19 status, age in years and sex were almost always included in the sample metadata. Where available, HLA class I and class II types were obtained from metadata supplied by the sample provider rather than from assay-based typing. Study-wide findings and limitations: The amount of clinical and demographic metadata varied by source and participant and was provided uncurated.

Points on this clone: What antigen it recognizes has not been identified. No much larger clone exists at a distance of one base, and base qualities are not known.

From its cysteine to its phenylalanine, the CDR3 spans 12 amino acids. The only DNA kept is the CDR3, 36 bases in frame from the first base. According to the germline V gene, CDR1 reads ENHRY and CDR2 reads SYGVKD. The junction carries 13 bases between V and J, which are trimmed by 6 bases and 8 bases respectively. TCRbeta CDR3 regions were amplified from genomic DNA using the immunoSEQ Assay, a bias-controlled multiplex PCR. For the original study's pipeline: The number of nucleated cells in each sample was estimated from the amplification of reference gene primers within the assay. To quantify the absolute abundance of each unique TCRbeta CDR3 rearrangement, sequence reads were collapsed and filtered. For each sample, productive Simpson clonality was calculated as the square root of Simpson's diversity index across productive rearrangements. TCRdb carries this immuneACCESS record with in-frame sequences only. Its versions omit some clonotypes, under half of them owing to an unresolved V gene in the studies checked, with the rest unexplained. That table supplies the V and J calls and clone size; D and trimming were determined from the DNA. This sample has tens of thousands of clones in its table, and roughly nine tenths of those were observed once. Of the sample, roughly 7.7% is held by the ten largest clones.

Collaborating institutions collected whole blood in K2EDTA tubes following their own protocols. For TCRbeta analysis, collaborator samples were shipped as frozen whole blood, as isolated PBMCs, or as DNA extracted from either sample type. This sequence was found in a woman in her 70s with active COVID-19. Sequenced material: peripheral blood. The sequence links TRBV10-3 to TRBJ1-2; TRBD1 is possibly the D segment (6 matching bases). The CDR3 protein sequence reads: CAISADRIGYTF. At the DNA level, the sequence is TGTGCCATCAGCGCGGACAGAATCGGCTACACCTTC.